Listed here are 7 T cell receptor beta chains from one sample, sequenced in a study of OX40 agonist ivuxolimab in advanced cancers. Clones were read by immunoSEQ multiplex PCR, and TCRdb kept only the in-frame ones, dropping some. Here the sample spans about 73,000 clones, about 81% being singletons. Specimen: CD4+ or CD8+ T cells sorted from blood, collected in a trial of the OX40 agonist ivuxolimab. The receptors stem from an adult with an advanced solid tumor such as melanoma, head and neck, liver or kidney cancer.

This chain connects TRBV12-5 to TRBJ2-7, with 7 positions matching TRBD2. The germline CDR1 and CDR2 sequences are LGHNT and FRNRAP. The CDR3 is 14 residues long. The V gene end was trimmed by 3 bases and the J gene end by 6 bases; junction bases not matched to a gene: 8. The CDR3 here is CASGLSGRDGEQYF. CDR3 in DNA: TGTGCTAGTGGTTTAAGTGGGAGGGACGGCGAGCAGTACTTC.

The V gene is TRBV18, the J gene TRBJ1-1; D is uncertain. V was trimmed by 2 bases and J by 0 bases, leaving 10 bases between them. The CDR3 is made up of 15 amino acids. From germline, CDR1 is KGHSH and CDR2 LQKENI. The CDR3 protein is CASSPDQALNTEAFF. The CDR3 nucleotides read TGTGCCAGCTCACCAGATCAGGCCCTGAACACTGAAGCTTTCTTT.

The chain recombines TRBV5-1 with TRBJ2-3; no clear D gene. The length of the CDR3 is 13 residues. Germline CDR1 is SGHRS and CDR2 is YFSETQ. The ends were cut back, 0 bases at V and 1 base at J, with 3 bases in the middle. In DNA form, the CDR3 reads TGCGCCAGCAGCTTGGTAGGCACAGATACGCAGTATTTT. Residues: CASSLVGTDTQYF. The whole variable domain, remainder taken from reference TRBV5-1 and TRBJ2-3, is KAGVTQTPRYLIKTRGQQVTLSCSPISGHRSVSWYQQTPGQGLQFLFEYFSETQRNKGNFPGRFSGRQFSNSRSEMNVSTLELGDSALYLCASSLVGTDTQYFGPGTRLTVL.

V usage is TRBV7-9 and J usage is TRBJ1-1, with TRBD1 as a possible D gene (5 bases). Germline CDR1 SEHNR, CDR2 FQNEAQ (reference sequence). Trimming removed 7 bases at V and 0 bases at J, with 21 bases between. The CDR3 consists of 17 residues. This CDR3 reads CASNPLQGEHMNTEAFF. For the CDR3, the DNA is TGTGCCAGCAACCCCCTTCAGGGCGAACACATGAACACTGAAGCTTTCTTT.

The genes are TRBV5-6 and TRBJ2-3; D remains ambiguous. This CDR3 spans 17 amino acids. Germline CDR1 is SGHDT and CDR2 is YYEEEE. The germline V and J ends were trimmed by 2 bases and 0 bases, with 16 bases remaining between them. CDR3 protein: CASSFHPTQKSTDTQYF. CDR3 DNA: TGTGCCAGCAGCTTTCACCCAACCCAGAAAAGCACAGATACGCAGTATTTT.

This chain links TRBV9 with TRBJ2-2, with TRBD2 as a possible D gene (6 bases). This CDR3 is 18 amino acids long. Per germline, CDR1 SGDLS and CDR2 YYNGEE. V gave up 1 base and J gave up 0 bases, with 16 bases separating them. The CDR3 protein is CASSVRSWGRTNTGELFF. CDR3 nucleotides: TGTGCCAGCAGCGTACGGTCGTGGGGGAGGACGAACACCGGGGAGCTGTTTTTT.

A word on this clone: The junction shows a germline mismatch at one end, possibly a read error. CDR3 region: CASSLEPSRAEQYF. The CDR3 region has the DNA TGTGCCAGCAGCCTAGAGCCTTCTAGAGCCGAGCAGTACTTC. The chain carries TRBV11-2 and TRBJ2-7; unclear D gene. Germline V CDR1 and CDR2: SGHAT, FQNNGV. This CDR3 spans 14 amino acids.